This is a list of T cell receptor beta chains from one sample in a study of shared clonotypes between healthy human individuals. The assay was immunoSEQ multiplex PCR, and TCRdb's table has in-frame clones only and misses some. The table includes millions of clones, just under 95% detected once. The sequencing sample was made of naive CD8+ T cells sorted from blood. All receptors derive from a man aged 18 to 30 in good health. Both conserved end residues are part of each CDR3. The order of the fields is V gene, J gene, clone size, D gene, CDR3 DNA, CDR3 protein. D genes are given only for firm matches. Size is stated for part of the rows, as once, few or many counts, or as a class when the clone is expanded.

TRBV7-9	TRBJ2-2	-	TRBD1	TGTGCCAGCAGCCTGACAGGGTACGCGAACACCGGGGAGCTGTTTTTT	CASSLTGYANTGELFF
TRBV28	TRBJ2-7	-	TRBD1	TGTGCCAGCAGTTTCTTGCTGGGACAGGGGGGCGACGAGCAGTACTTC	CASSFLLGQGGDEQYF
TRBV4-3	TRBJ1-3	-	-	TGCGCCAGCAGCCAAGATAGAACCGAGACTGGAAACACCATATATTTT	CASSQDRTETGNTIYF
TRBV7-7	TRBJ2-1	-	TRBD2	TGTGCTAGCAGCTCGGGACTATACAATGAGCAGTTCTTC	CASSSGLYNEQFF
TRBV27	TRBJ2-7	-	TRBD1	TGTGCCAGCAGTCCTCGACAGGGTGTCCTCTACGAGCAGTACTTC	CASSPRQGVLYEQYF
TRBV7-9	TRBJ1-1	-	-	TGTGCCAGCAGCGCCGTGGGAAGAGGAAACACTGAAGCTTTCTTT	CASSAVGRGNTEAFF
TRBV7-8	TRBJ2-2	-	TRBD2	TGTGCCAGCAGCTTAGTTCTAGCGGGAGTTACCGGGGAGCTGTTTTTT	CASSLVLAGVTGELFF
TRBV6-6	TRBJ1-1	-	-	TGTGCCAGCTCAATGAACACTGAAGCTTTCTTT	CASSMNTEAFF
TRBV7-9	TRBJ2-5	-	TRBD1	TGTGCCAGCAGCTTAGTTGGGACAGGCGGGGCCCAAGAGACCCAGTACTTC	CASSLVGTGGAQETQYF
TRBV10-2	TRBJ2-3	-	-	TGCGCCAGCAGTGAGTCGCCTGCTAGCACAGATACGCAGTATTTT	CASSESPASTDTQYF
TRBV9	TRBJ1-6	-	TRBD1	TGTGCCAGCAGCGGCGGACAGGGGATATATTCACCCCTCCACTTT	CASSGGQGIYSPLHF
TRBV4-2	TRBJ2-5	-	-	TGTGCCAGCAGCCAAGATTATAGTCAAGAGACCCAGTACTTC	CASSQDYSQETQYF
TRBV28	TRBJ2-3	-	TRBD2	TGTGCCAGCAGTCCCCGCCGACTAGCGGGGTTCACAGATACGCAGTATTTT	CASSPRRLAGFTDTQYF
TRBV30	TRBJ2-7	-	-	TGTGCCTGGAGTGTACTATGGGGGAGCTCCTACGAGCAGTACTTC	CAWSVLWGSSYEQYF
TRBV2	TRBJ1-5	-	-	TGTGCCAGCAGTGAAGGCAGCTTCAGCAATCAGCCCCAGCATTTT	CASSEGSFSNQPQHF
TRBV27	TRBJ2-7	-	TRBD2	TGTGCCAGCAGTCCTATAGCGGGCGCCACCTACGAGCAGTACTTC	CASSPIAGATYEQYF
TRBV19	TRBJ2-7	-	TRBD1	TGTGCCAGTAGTATAACCCCCCGACAGGGGGCGAGCCTTTACGAGCAGTACTTC	CASSITPRQGASLYEQYF
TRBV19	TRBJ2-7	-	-	TGTGCCAGTAGTGGGAGGGGGAACTACGAGCAGTACTTC	CASSGRGNYEQYF
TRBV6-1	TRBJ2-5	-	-	TGTGCCAGCAGTGAAAGTGGAATGTGGGGGGAAGAAGAGACCCAGTACTTC	CASSESGMWGEEETQYF
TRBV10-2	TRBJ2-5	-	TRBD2	TGCGCCAGCAGTGAGACGCTAGCGGGAGAGGAGACCCAGTACTTC	CASSETLAGEETQYF
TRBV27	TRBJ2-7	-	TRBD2	TGTGCCAGCAGTTTATCTCCACTAGCGGCTTCCTACGAGCAGTACTTC	CASSLSPLAASYEQYF
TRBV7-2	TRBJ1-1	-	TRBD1	TGTGCCAGCAGCCCGGGACAGTACGTCACTGAAGCTTTCTTT	CASSPGQYVTEAFF
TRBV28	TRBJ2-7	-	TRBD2	TGTGCCAGCAGTTTACTTCTAGCGGGGGAGGCCTCCTACGAGCAGTACTTC	CASSLLLAGEASYEQYF
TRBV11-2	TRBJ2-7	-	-	TGTGCCAGCAGCTCGTGGACAGAGAGCTCCTACGAGCAGTACTTC	CASSSWTESSYEQYF
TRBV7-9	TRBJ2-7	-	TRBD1	TGTGCCAGCAGCCACCCCGGGACAGGGTTATCCTACGAGCAGTACTTC	CASSHPGTGLSYEQYF
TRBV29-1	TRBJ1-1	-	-	TGCAGCGTTGTGTTGAACACTGAAGCTTTCTTT	CSVVLNTEAFF
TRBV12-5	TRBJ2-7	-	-	TGTGCTAGTGGTTTGGGTGGCTACACCTACGAGCAGTACTTC	CASGLGGYTYEQYF
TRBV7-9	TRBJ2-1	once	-	TGTGCCAGCAGCTTACAGGGGACTTTCCACAATGAGCAGTTCTTC	CASSLQGTFHNEQFF
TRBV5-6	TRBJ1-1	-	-	TGTGCCAGCAGCTTGGCTGGGGGGAATGTTGAAGCTTTCTTT	CASSLAGGNVEAFF
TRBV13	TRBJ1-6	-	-	TGTGCCAGCAGCCACGGGGCAGGGGAGTCACCCCTCCACTTT	CASSHGAGESPLHF
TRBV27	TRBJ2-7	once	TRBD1	TGTGCCAGCAGTTCAATAGGGACAGGAAGGTACGAGCAGTACTTC	CASSSIGTGRYEQYF
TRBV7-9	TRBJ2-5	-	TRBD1	TGTGCCAGCAGCTTATTTTGGGACAGTCCCCAAGAGACCCAGTACTTC	CASSLFWDSPQETQYF
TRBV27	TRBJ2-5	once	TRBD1	TGTGCCAGCAGCTGGTCGACAGGGGATGAGACCCAGTACTTC	CASSWSTGDETQYF
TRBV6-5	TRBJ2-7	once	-	TGTGCCAGCAGTTACCTCTCTAGCTCCTACGAGCAGTACTTC	CASSYLSSSYEQYF
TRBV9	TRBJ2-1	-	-	TGTGCCAGCAGCCCTCCCTCTCAATGGGGGTACTCCTACAATGAGCAGTTCTTC	CASSPPSQWGYSYNEQFF
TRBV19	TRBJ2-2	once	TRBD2	TGCGCCAGCTGTCCGGGGGGTGCCGGGGAGCTGTTTTTT	CASCPGGAGELFF
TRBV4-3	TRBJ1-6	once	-	TGCGCCAGCAGCCAAGATCCTGGGCAGGGGATGTATTCACCCCTCCACTTT	CASSQDPGQGMYSPLHF
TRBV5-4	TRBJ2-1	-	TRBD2	TGTGCCAGCAGCTTGGAAGCGGGAGCGGCCTACAATGAGCAGTTCTTC	CASSLEAGAAYNEQFF
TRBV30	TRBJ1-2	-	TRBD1	TGTGCCTGGGGGGCAGGACAGGGTATTGGCTACACCTTC	CAWGAGQGIGYTF
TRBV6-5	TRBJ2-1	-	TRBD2	TGTGCCAGCAGTTCAACGAGCGGGAGGGTAAATGAGCAGTTCTTC	CASSSTSGRVNEQFF
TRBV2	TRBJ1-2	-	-	TGTGCCAGCAGTGCCGACGGCTATGGCTACACCTTC	CASSADGYGYTF
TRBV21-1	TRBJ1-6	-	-	TGTGCCAGCAGCAACCGGGACAGAGCCTTTTCACCCCTCCACTTT	CASSNRDRAFSPLHF